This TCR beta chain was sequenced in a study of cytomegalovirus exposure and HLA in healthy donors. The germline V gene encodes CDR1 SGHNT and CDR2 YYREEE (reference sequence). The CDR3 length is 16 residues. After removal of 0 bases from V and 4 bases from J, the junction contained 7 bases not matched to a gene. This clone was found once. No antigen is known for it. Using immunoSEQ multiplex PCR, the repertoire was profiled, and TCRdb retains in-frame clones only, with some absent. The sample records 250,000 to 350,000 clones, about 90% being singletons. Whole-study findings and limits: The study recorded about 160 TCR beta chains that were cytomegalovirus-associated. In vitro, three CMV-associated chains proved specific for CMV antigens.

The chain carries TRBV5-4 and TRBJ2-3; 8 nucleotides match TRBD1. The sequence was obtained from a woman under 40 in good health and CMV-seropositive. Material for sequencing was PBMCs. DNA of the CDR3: TGTGCCAGCAGCTTGGAGGACAGGGTAATTCCAGATACGCAGTATTTT. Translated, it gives CASSLEDRVIPDTQYF. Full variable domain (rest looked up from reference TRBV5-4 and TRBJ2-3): ETGVTQSPTHLIKTRGQQVTLRCSSQSGHNTVSWYQQALGQGPQFIFQYYREEENGRGNFPPRFSGLQFPNYSSELNVNALELDDSALYLCASSLEDRVIPDTQYFGPGTRLTVL.